The 9 T cell receptor beta chains given below trace back to one sample, sequenced in a study of molecular identifiers for immune sequencing clone quantification. TCRdb redid the calling of the PCR reads with MiXCR, one entry per CDR3 protein. The sample holds about 630,000 distinct CDR3 sequences; around 25% are singletons and the top ten take about 0.84%. Sequenced material: naive CD8+ T cells from blood, with Jurkat cell RNA spiked in. The subset denotes: FACS-sorted CD8+CD4-CCR7+CD45RA+ naive T cells. The source is a human donor in good health. Some libraries in this study had Jurkat cell RNA spiked in.

This clonotype was found a few times. CDR3 bases: TGTGCCTGGAGGGGACAGGGAGGGAGAACTGAAGCTTTCTTT. Translation: CAWRGQGGRTEAFF. The rearrangement links TRBV30 to TRBJ1-1, with TRBD1 identical over 9 bases. Trimming took 3 bases from V and 5 from J; bases not matched to a gene: 7. This CDR3 is built from 14 residues. CDR1 and CDR2 from the germline V gene are GTSNPN and SVGIG (reference sequence). The variable domain in full, completed from reference TRBV30 and TRBJ1-1, reads SQTIHQWPATLVQPVGSPLSLECTVEGTSNPNLYWYRQAAGRGLQLLFYSVGIGQISSEVPQNLSASRPQDRQFILSSKKLLLSDSGFYLCAWRGQGGRTEAFFGQGTRLTVV.

Many counts were recorded for this clonotype. The rearrangement joins TRBV27 to TRBJ1-6; D perhaps matches TRBD1 (5 bases). The V end was cut by 5 bases, the J end by 7 bases, with 18 bases between. Germline V gene sequence: CDR1 MNHEY, CDR2 SMNVEV (reference sequence). The CDR3 totals 16 residues. The CDR3: CASSPSSGAVNSPLHF. The CDR3 DNA sequence: TGTGCCAGCAGTCCGTCCAGCGGGGCAGTCAATTCACCCCTCCACTTT.

This clonotype was found a few times. The V gene is TRBV4-1, the J gene TRBJ2-7; 10 bases are a match to TRBD1. Trimming took 0 bases from V and 4 from J; bases not matched to a gene: 6. Germline assignment: CDR1 MGHRA and CDR2 YSYEKL. The CDR3 totals 16 residues. Here the CDR3 reads CASSQEPGTGAYEQYF. The DNA of the CDR3 is TGCGCCAGCAGCCAAGAACCTGGGACAGGGGCTTACGAGCAGTACTTC.

Concerning this clonotype: A much larger clone sits a single nucleotide away, making a read error possible. The chain joins TRBV11-2 to TRBJ2-5, with TRBD2 matching over 7 bases. CDR3 length: 14 amino acids. CDR1 and CDR2 (germline): SGHAT, FQNNGV. CDR3 nucleotide sequence: TGTGCCAGCCGCTTATACCGGGGGGTAGAGACCCAGTACTTC. Its protein is CASRLYRGVETQYF. Filled out from reference TRBV11-2 and TRBJ2-5, the complete variable domain reads EAGVAQSPRYKIIEKRQSVAFWCNPISGHATLYWYQQILGQGPKLLIQFQNNGVVDDSQLPKDRFSAERLKGVDSTLKIQPAKLEDSAVYLCASRLYRGVETQYFGPGTRLLVL.

The table lists this clonotype with many counts. The chain uses TRBV7-2 and TRBJ1-5; unclear D gene. Trimming shortened V by 1 base and J by 3 bases, and 4 bases separated the two germline ends. Germline loops: CDR1 SGHTA, CDR2 FQGNSA. This CDR3 contains 13 residues. For the CDR3, the DNA is TGTGCCAGCAGCTTAGATAACAATCAGCCCCAGCATTTT. Translation: CASSLDNNQPQHF.

With regard to this clonotype: This may come from a read error, since a much larger clone is one base off. The V gene is TRBV9, the J gene TRBJ1-3; TRBD1 might be the D (6 bases). The CDR3 is 15 residues long. Per the germline V gene, CDR1 is SGDLS and CDR2 is YYNGEE. The CDR3 here is CASSQIQGSGNTMYF. Here the CDR3 DNA reads TGTGCCAGCAGCCAAATCCAGGGGTCTGGAAACACCATGTATTTT.

A word on this clonotype: A much larger clonotype is one base distant, so this may be a read error. The V and J genes are TRBV5-6 and TRBJ2-5; D may be TRBD2 (6 bases). The CDR3 runs to 13 residues. CDR1 SGHDT and CDR2 YYEEEE come from the germline V gene. CDR3 sequence: CASGLEGSPTQYF. DNA of the CDR3: TGTGCCAGCGGCTTGGAGGGTAGTCCGACCCAGTACTTC.

Ten or more counts support this clonotype. The V call is TRBV7-9, the J call TRBJ2-7; D gene uncertain. Trimming removed 1 base from V and 3 bases from J, with 13 bases in between. The CDR3 is 15 residues long. Per germline, CDR1 SEHNR and CDR2 FQNEAQ (reference sequence). CDR3 residues: CASSLEPHPNYEQYF. CDR3 nucleotides: TGTGCCAGCAGCTTAGAACCCCACCCTAACTACGAGCAGTACTTC.

This clonotype was seen a handful of times. The chain uses TRBV9 and TRBJ2-3; 9 positions match TRBD2. CDR1 and CDR2 (germline): SGDLS, YYNGEE. V lost 0 bases, J lost 5 bases, and 7 bases stayed unmatched. This CDR3 is 16 amino acids long. The CDR3 DNA sequence: TGTGCCAGCAGCGTAGCCGGCGGGAGGGCCGGAGATACGCAGTATTTT. The encoded protein is CASSVAGGRAGDTQYF.